This T cell receptor (beta chain) emerged from a study of blood T cell repertoires in COVID-19. Study background: The United States, Italy and Spain were the sources of the acute and convalescent COVID-19 samples. The analysed material was cDNA or gDNA that came from T cells, B-cell-depleted T cells, or PBMCs.

Germline values: CDR1 SGDLS, CDR2 YYNGEE. The CDR3 spans 14 residues. V shed 0 bases, J shed 8 bases, and the junction held 7 bases outside the gene matches. The protocol was immunoSEQ multiplex PCR, while the TCRdb copy is restricted to in-frame clones and leaves out a portion. This table has about 41,000 clones, around 85% appearing once. The clonotype originates from a man aged 40-55 years with active or convalescent COVID-19. The rearrangement links TRBV9 to TRBJ1-2; TRBD1 aligns across 7 bases. The sample comprised peripheral blood. The chain's CDR3 is CASSVAGTDTGYTF. The DNA for the CDR3 is TGTGCCAGCAGCGTAGCTGGGACAGACACAGGCTACACCTTC.